The T cell receptor (beta chain) under discussion was sequenced for a study of blood T cell repertoires in COVID-19. On the study more broadly: The study drew acute and convalescent COVID-19 samples from the United States, Italy and Spain. In each case, the material was cDNA or gDNA derived from T cells, B-cell-depleted T cells, or PBMCs.

Per the study methods: Quantification of nucleated cells was approximated via reference gene primer amplification. Data came from immunoSEQ multiplex PCR; TCRdb stores just in-frame clones and leaves some out. V, J and clone size were drawn from that table, and D and trimming were deduced from the DNA. The profile shows over 250,000 clones, roughly 88% of them singletons. Trimming left V 1 base short and J 1 base short, with 5 bases between. The CDR3 sequence is 13 residues long. Germline V gives CDR1 SGHNT, CDR2 YYREEE (reference sequence). The TCR comes from a woman aged 70-85 years with acute or convalescent COVID-19. The chain has TRBV5-4 and TRBJ1-1; no reliable D call. Sample: peripheral blood. CDR3 region: CASSLRWNTEAFF. The CDR3 region has the DNA TGTGCCAGCAGCTTGCGGTGGAACACTGAAGCTTTCTTT.